Following are 27 T cell receptor beta chains from one sample sequenced in a study of response to subunit inactivated influenza vaccine listed by TCRdb under 2018. Libraries were prepared through RT-PCR. The sequencing machine was an Illumina HiSeq 2500. TCRdb trimmed the raw reads at Q25, called clones with MiXCR and kept productive beta chains. One record per CDR3 amino acid sequence lists the most common genes and DNA. This sample has about 520,000 distinct CDR3 sequences in its table, and approximately 7.2% of those were observed once. Of the sample, roughly 13% falls within the top ten clones. The sequences come from PBMCs from blood, collected 23 months after vaccination. Receptor source: a man between 50 and 69 years old who received an inactivated influenza vaccine. Donor details come from another sample of the same person, matched by shared clones.

The chain couples TRBV12-3 or TRBV12-4 to TRBJ2-5, with 7 nucleotides matching TRBD1. This CDR3 region has 12 residues. Trimming cost V 5 bases and J 7 bases; bases outside gene matches: 4. CDR3 in DNA: TGTGCCAGCAGTCAAACAGGGGTGACCCAGTACTTC. Residues: CASSQTGVTQYF.

This clonotype came up a few times. The rearrangement uses TRBV27 and TRBJ2-3; 9 bases fit TRBD2. The CDR3 extends over 17 amino acids. V gave up 4 bases and J gave up 4 bases; unmatched junction bases: 12. The germline V gene encodes CDR1 MNHEY and CDR2 SMNVEV (reference sequence). This chain's CDR3 is CASSYGSGGVMADTQYF. Written as DNA, the CDR3 is TGTGCCAGCAGTTATGGTAGCGGGGGTGTCATGGCAGATACGCAGTATTTT.

This clonotype has only a few counts. V and J are TRBV30 and TRBJ1-6, with 9 bases lining up with TRBD1. The length of the CDR3 is 15 residues. The J segment lost 7 bases and the V segment lost 3 bases, leaving 7 bases of the junction unmatched. CDR1 and CDR2 from the germline V gene are GTSNPN and SVGIG (reference sequence). The DNA of the CDR3 is TGTGCCTGGAGCGCCATTGGACAGGGGAATTCACCCCTCCACTTT. It encodes CAWSAIGQGNSPLHF.

The chain has TRBV11-2 and TRBJ2-1; the D is unclear. Trimming removed 1 base from V and 13 bases from J, with 17 bases in between. This CDR3 has 14 amino acids. Germline CDR1 and CDR2: SGHAT and FQNNGV. The CDR3 nucleotides read TGTGCCAGCAGCTTAGTCGACAATCCCCGGGCCCAGTTCTTC. Protein: CASSLVDNPRAQFF.

The chain uses TRBV12-3 or TRBV12-4 and TRBJ2-2; D tentatively reads TRBD1 or TRBD2 (5 bases each). The V gene lost 2 bases and the J gene lost 7 bases, with 14 bases spanning the gap. This CDR3 is 15 amino acids long. CDR3 DNA: TGTGCCAGCAGTTTATCGGGACCGCAAGGCGGGGAGCTGTTTTTT. It translates to CASSLSGPQGGELFF.

This clonotype has just a few counts. This chain uses TRBV7-2 with TRBJ1-6, with D possibly being TRBD1 (6 bases). The V and J ends lost 7 bases and 16 bases respectively, with 17 bases between them. Germline loops: CDR1 SGHTA, CDR2 FQGNSA. CDR3 length: 12 residues. The CDR3 protein is CASTPGVGRLHF. The CDR3 DNA follows: TGTGCCAGCACCCCAGGGGTCGGCCGGCTCCACTTT.

The chain links TRBV5-1 to TRBJ2-7; the D gene is possibly TRBD2 (6 bases). Per the germline V gene, CDR1 is SGHRS and CDR2 is YFSETQ. The CDR3 loop spans 15 amino acids. V dropped 0 bases and J dropped 2 bases, with 12 bases sitting between them. This chain's CDR3 is CASSLAQRATYEQYF. The CDR3 nucleotides are TGCGCCAGCAGCTTGGCCCAGCGGGCTACCTACGAGCAGTACTTC. Variable domain in full (rest from reference TRBV5-1 and TRBJ2-7): KAGVTQTPRYLIKTRGQQVTLSCSPISGHRSVSWYQQTPGQGLQFLFEYFSETQRNKGNFPGRFSGRQFSNSRSEMNVSTLELGDSALYLCASSLAQRATYEQYFGPGTRLTVT.

This clonotype was seen more than once but under ten times. The J gene is TRBJ2-3, the V gene TRBV7-2, with 13 bases that match TRBD2. The CDR3 runs to 13 residues. The germline gives CDR1 SGHTA, CDR2 FQGNSA. V shed 5 bases, J shed 9 bases, and the junction held 2 bases outside the gene matches. The DNA of the CDR3 is TGTGCCAGCAGCCAGGGACTAGCGGGAACGCAGTATTTT. Protein sequence: CASSQGLAGTQYF.

This clonotype was detected ten times or more. CDR3 nucleotides: TGTGCCAGCAGTTCCCGGGACAGGGTGTCGGAGACCCAGTACTTC. It specifies CASSSRDRVSETQYF. The chain recombines TRBV2 with TRBJ2-5, with 9 bases aligning to TRBD1. The CDR3 spans 15 residues. The V gene's germline CDR1 is SNHLY and CDR2 FYNNEI. The trim removed 5 bases at V and 5 bases at J, leaving 9 bases unmatched.

This clonotype was counted only a few times. This chain uses TRBV27 with TRBJ1-1; D call uncertain. V was cut by 2 bases and J by 3 bases, with 10 bases left in between. The CDR3 runs to 14 residues. CDR1 is MNHEY, CDR2 SMNVEV, per germline (reference sequence). In DNA form, the CDR3 reads TGTGCCAGCAGTTTAGAAGTAGGAGACACTGAAGCTTTCTTT. This translates into CASSLEVGDTEAFF.

Details on this clonotype: One junction end disagrees with the germline gene, perhaps due to a read error. The genes are TRBV11-2 and TRBJ2-5, with D perhaps TRBD1 (8 bases). The CDR3 contains 14 residues. The germline V gene has CDR1 SGHAT and CDR2 FQNNGV. The CDR3 region has the DNA TGTGCCCGCAGCTTTAAACAGGGGGGGGAGACCCAGTACTTC. This translates into CARSFKQGGETQYF. The whole variable domain, remainder taken from reference TRBV11-2 and TRBJ2-5, is EAGVAQSPRYKIIEKRQSVAFWCNPISGHATLYWYQQILGQGPKLLIQFQNNGVVDDSQLPKDRFSAERLKGVDSTLKIQPAKLEDSAVYLCARSFKQGGETQYFGPGTRLLVL.

This clonotype was counted at least ten times. This chain uses TRBV20-1 with TRBJ1-4; D ambiguous. Germline values: CDR1 DFQATT, CDR2 SNEGSKA (reference sequence). V was cut by 5 bases and J by 3 bases, with 7 bases left in between. The CDR3 consists of 12 residues. The CDR3 sequence is CSAQRPNEKLFF. In DNA form, the CDR3 reads TGCAGTGCTCAGAGGCCTAATGAAAAACTGTTTTTT.

This clonotype was counted only a few times. The chain recombines TRBV24-1 with TRBJ2-5; no firm D call. Trimming removed 6 bases at V and 5 bases at J, with 9 bases between. The germline gives CDR1 KGHDR, CDR2 SFDVKD. The CDR3 extends over 12 amino acids. CDR3 nucleotides: TGTGCCACCAGTAACGGGCCGGAGACCCAGTACTTC. This sequence encodes CATSNGPETQYF.

As regards this clonotype: One end of the junction varies from germline; a read error may be responsible. This chain links TRBV7-9 with TRBJ2-7, with D possibly TRBD2 on 6 matching bases. The CDR3 runs 15 residues. In germline, CDR1 is SEHNR, CDR2 FQNEAQ (reference sequence). CDR3 loop: CASSWGVMTIYEQYF. The CDR3 DNA reads as TGTGCTAGCAGCTGGGGGGTGATGACCATCTACGAGCAGTACTTC.

This clonotype showed up just a few times. The V and J genes are TRBV11-1 and TRBJ2-7; D call uncertain. This CDR3 contains 15 residues. The V and J ends lost 2 bases and 2 bases respectively, with 13 bases between them. Germline V gives CDR1 SGHAT, CDR2 FQDESV (reference sequence). CDR3 in amino acids: CASSLLWSNTYEQYF. The CDR3 DNA is TGTGCCAGCAGCTTACTCTGGAGTAACACCTACGAGCAGTACTTC.

The genes are TRBV1 and TRBJ2-7; no DNA check was done on the table's D call, TRBD1. TRBV1 is given as a pseudogene. There are 14 residues in the CDR3. The CDR3 DNA reads TGCACCAGCAGCCCCGATACCGGGGTGATTGAGCAGTACTTC. As protein: CTSSPDTGVIEQYF.

This clonotype was picked up a small number of times. The chain combines TRBV12-3 or TRBV12-4 with TRBJ2-5; D is unclear. The V end lost 1 base, the J end lost 1 base, and 13 bases lay between the germline ends. The CDR3 is made up of 16 amino acids. The CDR3 bases are TGTGCCAGCAGTTTAGATTTCCCCCTTGCCCAAGAGACCCAGTACTTC. Its translation is CASSLDFPLAQETQYF.

This clonotype was recorded at least ten times. This rearrangement joins TRBV5-1 to TRBJ2-2, with a tentative D call TRBD1 (6 bases). V dropped 4 bases and J dropped 4 bases, with 14 bases sitting between them. The CDR3 consists of 15 residues. Germline values: CDR1 SGHRS, CDR2 YFSETQ. CDR3 nucleotide sequence: TGCGCCAGCAGCCCGGACAGCGCGGCCACCGGGGAGCTGTTTTTT. It yields the protein CASSPDSAATGELFF.

This clonotype was observed at least ten times. The V and J genes are TRBV12-3 or TRBV12-4 and TRBJ2-7; 8 bases align to TRBD2. With 2 bases clipped from V and 3 bases from J, the junction kept 6 bases outside the gene matches. The CDR3 totals 15 residues. The CDR3 spells CASSLKAGDIYEQYF. CDR3 nucleotide sequence: TGTGCCAGCAGTTTAAAAGCGGGAGATATCTACGAGCAGTACTTC.

This clonotype came up many times. V is TRBV29-1 and J is TRBJ2-3; D may match TRBD1 or TRBD2 (5 bases each). Germline V gene sequence: CDR1 SQVTM, CDR2 ANQGSEA. V was clipped by 6 bases and J by 2 bases, with 6 bases between them. The CDR3 is 11 amino acids. The CDR3, as DNA: TGCAGCGTCGGGACCACAGATACGCAGTATTTT. It specifies CSVGTTDTQYF.

A few counts support this clonotype. The chain has TRBV12-3 or TRBV12-4 and TRBJ2-2; weak D call: TRBD2 (5 bases). The CDR3 sequence is 18 residues long. V was clipped by 0 bases and J by 1 base, with 15 bases between them. The CDR3 nucleotides are TGTGCCAGCAGTTTAGCGCGCAGAGGGCTGGGGAACACCGGGGAGCTGTTTTTT. Amino acids: CASSLARRGLGNTGELFF.

CDR3 sequence (DNA): TGCAGTGCTGTAAGCGGGGGGGGCTCAGATACGCAGTATTTT. It codes for CSAVSGGGSDTQYF. The chain carries TRBV20-1 and TRBJ2-3; TRBD2 agrees at 10 bases. The CDR3 sequence is 14 residues long. Losses at the gene ends were 5 bases for V and 4 bases for J; bases not matched to a gene: 6. In germline, CDR1 is DFQATT, CDR2 SNEGSKA (reference sequence).

This clonotype was seen a few times. J is TRBJ2-1 and V is TRBV18; D call uncertain. CDR3 length equals 14 residues. Trimming left V 3 bases short and J 2 bases short, with 8 bases between. CDR1 is KGHSH and CDR2 is LQKENI in the germline V gene. CDR3 DNA: TGTGCCAGCTCACCGACTTTCCCCTACAATGAGCAGTTCTTC. Encoded protein: CASSPTFPYNEQFF.

The chain links TRBV10-1 to TRBJ2-5; either TRBD1 or TRBD2 may supply D (6 bases each). The CDR3 sequence is 14 residues long. Trimming stripped 4 bases from V and 7 bases from J, with 16 bases between. CDR1 is WNHNN and CDR2 is SYGVQD in the germline V gene (reference sequence). The DNA for the CDR3 is TGCGCCAGCAGTGCGGGGGACATAAGTTCGACCCAGTACTTC. Translated, it gives CASSAGDISSTQYF.

V usage is TRBV5-1 and J usage is TRBJ2-4; 8 nucleotides line up with TRBD1. V was pared by 3 bases and J by 1 base, with 6 bases of the junction left unmatched. The germline V gene has CDR1 SGHRS and CDR2 YFSETQ. The CDR3 has 16 residues. The DNA for the CDR3 is TGCGCCAGCAGCTCGGCAGGGGGCACGGCCAAAAACATTCAGTACTTC. It yields the protein CASSSAGGTAKNIQYF.

This clonotype was detected once. The junction differs from germline at one of its ends, possibly a read error. The rearrangement uses TRBV12-3 or TRBV12-4 and TRBJ1-4, with a possible D match to TRBD1 (5 bases). The CDR3 runs to 12 residues. CDR3 bases: TGTGCCAGCACACGACAGCTTGAAAAACTGGTTTTT. This encodes CASTRQLEKLVF.

In this sample, this clonotype turned up many times. This rearrangement joins TRBV20-1 to TRBJ2-5, with 7 bases identical to TRBD1. V gave up 4 bases and J gave up 1 base; unmatched junction bases: 6. The CDR3 runs 14 residues. Germline V CDR1 and CDR2: DFQATT, SNEGSKA (reference sequence). CDR3 sequence (DNA): TGCAGTGCTAAACTGGACAGGATCCAAGAGACCCAGTACTTC. It is translated as CSAKLDRIQETQYF.